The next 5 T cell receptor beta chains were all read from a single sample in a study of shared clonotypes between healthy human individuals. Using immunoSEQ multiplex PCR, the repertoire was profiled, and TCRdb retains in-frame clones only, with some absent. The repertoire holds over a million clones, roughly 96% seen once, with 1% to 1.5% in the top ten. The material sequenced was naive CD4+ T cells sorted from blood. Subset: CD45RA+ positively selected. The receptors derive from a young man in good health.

CDR3 DNA sequence: TGTGCCAGCAGCTTACAGGGGGCGATGCGAGCTGAAGCTTTCTTT. As protein: CASSLQGAMRAEAFF. The chain joins TRBV5-4 to TRBJ1-1; 9 bases align to TRBD1. With 2 bases clipped from V and 6 bases from J, the junction kept 8 bases outside the gene matches. CDR3 length: 15 amino acids. Germline CDR1 SGHNT, CDR2 YYREEE (reference sequence).

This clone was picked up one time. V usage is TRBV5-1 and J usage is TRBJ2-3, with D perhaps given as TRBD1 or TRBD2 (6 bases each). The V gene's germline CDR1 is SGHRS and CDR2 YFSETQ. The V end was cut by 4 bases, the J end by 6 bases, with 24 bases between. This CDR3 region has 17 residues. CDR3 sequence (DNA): TGCGCCAGCAGCCGGCGGGTTACAGGGATAGCGGAGGATACGCAGTATTTT. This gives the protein CASSRRVTGIAEDTQYF.

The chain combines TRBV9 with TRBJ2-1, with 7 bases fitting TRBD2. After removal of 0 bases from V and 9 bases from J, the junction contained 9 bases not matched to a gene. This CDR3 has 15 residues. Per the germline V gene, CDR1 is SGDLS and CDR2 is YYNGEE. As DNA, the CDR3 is TGTGCCAGCAGCGTAGCTACGAGGGAGGGTAGTGAGCAGTTCTTC. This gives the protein CASSVATREGSEQFF.

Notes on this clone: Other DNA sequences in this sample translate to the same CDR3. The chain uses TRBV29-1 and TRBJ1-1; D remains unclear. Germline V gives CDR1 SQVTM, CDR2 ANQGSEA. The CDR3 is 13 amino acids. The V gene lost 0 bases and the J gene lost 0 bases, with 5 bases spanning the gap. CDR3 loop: CSVEDRVNTEAFF. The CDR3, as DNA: TGCAGCGTTGAAGATCGGGTGAACACTGAAGCTTTCTTT.

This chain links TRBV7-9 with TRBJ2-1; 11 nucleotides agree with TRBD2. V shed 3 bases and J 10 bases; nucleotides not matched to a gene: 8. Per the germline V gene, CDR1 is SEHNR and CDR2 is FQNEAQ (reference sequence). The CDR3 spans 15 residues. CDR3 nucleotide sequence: TGTGCCAGCAGCTTCCTAGCGGGAGGCCGGGGAGAGCAGTTCTTC. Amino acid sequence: CASSFLAGGRGEQFF.